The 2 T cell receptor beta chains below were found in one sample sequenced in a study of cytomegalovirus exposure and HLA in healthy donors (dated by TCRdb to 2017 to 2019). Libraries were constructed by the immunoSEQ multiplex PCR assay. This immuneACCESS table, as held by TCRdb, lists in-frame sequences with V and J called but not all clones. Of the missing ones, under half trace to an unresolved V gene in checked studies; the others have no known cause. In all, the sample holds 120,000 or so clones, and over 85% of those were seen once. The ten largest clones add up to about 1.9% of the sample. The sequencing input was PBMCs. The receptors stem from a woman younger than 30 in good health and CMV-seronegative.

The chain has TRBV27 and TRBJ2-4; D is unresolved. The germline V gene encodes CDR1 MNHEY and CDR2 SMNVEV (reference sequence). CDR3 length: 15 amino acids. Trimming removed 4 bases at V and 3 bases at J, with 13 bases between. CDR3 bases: TGTGCCAGCAGTTCCCGACACCCAGTCAAAAACATTCAGTACTTC. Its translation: CASSSRHPVKNIQYF.

CDR3: CASSYSRDEQYF. The CDR3 DNA is TGTGCCAGCAGTTACTCGCGGGACGAGCAGTACTTC. V and J are TRBV6-6 and TRBJ2-7; D might be TRBD2 (5 bases). The V gene lost 0 bases and the J gene lost 5 bases, with 5 bases spanning the gap. The CDR3 has 12 residues. The V gene's germline CDR1 is MNHNY and CDR2 SVGAGI (reference sequence).